This T cell receptor (beta chain) was documented in a study of PD-L1 blockade in urothelial cancer. Overall study context: Prior regimens of chemotherapy numbered 0 to 3 per patient. The median T cell count in blood samples was approximately 140,000. Samples came from 3 weeks, at the second dose, and 6 weeks into treatment.

Study-level points and caveats: More expansion of tumor-associated blood clones, seen at 3 weeks, marked durable-benefit patients.

For this clone: No antigen is known for it.

CDR1 and CDR2 from the germline V gene are SGHTA and FQGTGA. V trimming: 5 bases; J trimming: 5 bases; junction bases outside the gene matches: 9. The CDR3 sequence is 16 residues long. Clones were sequenced by immunoSEQ multiplex PCR, and TCRdb holds only the in-frame ones, with some missing. The sample lists 20,000 to 25,000 clones; nearly 90% were seen once. The source of this sequence is a woman aged 55-69 years with urothelial cancer. Sequences were derived from PBMCs, sampled around atezolizumab (anti-PD-L1) treatment. The V gene is TRBV7-3, the J gene TRBJ2-1; 10 bases agree with TRBD1. The DNA of the CDR3 is TGTGCCAGCAGCCCTTGGGACAGGGGCTTCGACAATGAGCAGTTCTTC. This gives the protein CASSPWDRGFDNEQFF. The variable domain in full, with the rest retrieved from reference TRBV7-3 and TRBJ2-1, is GAGVSQTPSNKVTEKGKYVELRCDPISGHTALYWYRQSLGQGPEFLIYFQGTGAADDSGLPNDRFFAVRPEGSVSTLKIQRTERGDSAVYLCASSPWDRGFDNEQFFGPGTRLTVL.